The present entry profiles one T cell receptor (beta chain) with its context. Its specific antigen is unknown. Base qualities are not recorded, but no much larger clone differs from it by a single base. Ends trimmed: V by 5 bases, J by 2 bases; bases unmatched to a gene: 10. The CDR3 spans 16 residues, from the cysteine through the phenylalanine. The kept DNA is CDR3 alone, 48 bases in frame from the first base. The germline V gene specifies MDHEN as CDR1 and SYDVKM as CDR2. These data are taken from a study of blood T cell repertoires in COVID-19 (dated by TCRdb to the early 2020s). At the level of the whole study: Collaborator samples came from the United States, Italy and Spain and covered acute and convalescent phases of COVID-19. The material from the prospective study consisted of cDNA or gDNA derived from T cells, B-cell-depleted T cells, or PBMCs. HLA class I and class II types, where available, came from metadata supplied by the sample provider rather than from assay-based typing. The repertoires were released in a freely available public database intended as a resource for research on the immune response to SARS-CoV-2. A de-identified subject ID, COVID-19 status, age in years and sex were almost always included in the sample metadata. The dataset comprised deeply sampled blood TCRbeta repertoires from subjects exposed to, actively infected with, or recovered from COVID-19. The samples were drawn from two sources: the first 160 participants of the ongoing ImmuneRACE study, and fewer than 1,500 subjects contributed by 6 global collaborators.

Enrolling through a virtual design, the prospective study's participants ranged in age from roughly 18 to 89 years and lived across 24 United States geographic areas. In the prospective study, participants were assigned to cohorts based on the clinical history participants reported in a screening survey and a study questionnaire. Exposed participants were defined as having been in contact with someone with a PCR-confirmed or clinician-diagnosed COVID-19 case within 2 weeks of study entry. Mobile phlebotomists in the prospective study collected whole blood, serum and a nasopharyngeal or oropharyngeal swab from every participant. Prospective study participants could optionally give additional blood draws and questionnaires over an approximately two-month period. Blood samples from the prospective study were shipped frozen or at room temperature prior to DNA extraction. Overall study outcomes, separate from this receptor: How much clinical and demographic metadata was included differed by source and by participant, and the metadata was provided uncurated.

TCRbeta CDR3 regions were amplified from genomic DNA using the immunoSEQ Assay, a bias-controlled multiplex PCR. As for the original processing: Nucleated cell counts per sample were estimated from amplification of reference gene primers within the assay. To quantify the absolute abundance of each unique TCRbeta CDR3 rearrangement, sequence reads were collapsed and filtered. Productive Simpson clonality was computed per sample as the square root of Simpson's diversity index over productive rearrangements. The table comes from immuneACCESS by way of TCRdb, which keeps in-frame sequences with V and J called. Part of the clones is missing from these tables; in studies checked, under half for an unresolved V gene and the rest for unknown reasons. That table gives V, J and clone size, and the DNA gave D and trimming. The sample has 300,000 or so clones on record, over 85% of them singletons. The ten top clones hold under 3.5% of the sample.

The sequenced sample consisted of PBMCs or T cells enriched from blood (not recorded which). This receptor was taken from a woman in her forties or fifties who had been exposed to COVID-19. Here the chain combines TRBV28 and TRBJ2-7; the junction holds 9 bases that match TRBD1. In nucleotide form, the sequence is TGTGCCAGCAGTCTAGCCGGGACAGGGAATCCCTACGAGCAGTACTTC. Its translation is CASSLAGTGNPYEQYF.